A single sample is the source of the 10 T cell receptor beta chains below, sequenced in a study of Ad26.COV2.S vaccination and SARS-CoV-2 variants. The treatment here: 15 to 20 received Ad26.COV2.S at low or high dose, single or two shots; 5 received placebo; per-sample allocation not given. Sampling was done on day 63 after the first vaccine or placebo injection. TCRdb's copy holds only in-frame clones and misses some; the assay was immunoSEQ multiplex PCR. Of about 220,000 clones in the sample, approximately 87% were seen once. Here the sequenced sample was peripheral blood, taken in a trial of Ad26.COV2.S vaccine versus placebo. The receptor source for this set is a person between 18 and 65 years old who received the Ad26.COV2.S COVID-19 vaccine or a placebo.

CDR3 DNA sequence: TGTGCCAGCAGCCCCGGGGGAGGGGGGGCTGGGGGCTACACCTTC. Residues: CASSPGGGGAGGYTF. This rearrangement joins TRBV5-4 to TRBJ1-2, with D tentatively TRBD1 (6 bases). CDR1 and CDR2 from the germline V gene are SGHNT and YYREEE (reference sequence). The CDR3 spans 15 residues. V was pared by 4 bases and J by 8 bases, with 21 bases between.

The chain carries TRBV24-1 and TRBJ1-2; D call uncertain. With 4 bases removed from V and 1 base from J, the gap between germline ends came to 9 bases. The CDR3 is 14 residues long. Germline V gene lookup returns CDR1 KGHDR and CDR2 SFDVKD. The CDR3 is CATSDFTVNYGYTF. CDR3 coding DNA: TGTGCCACCAGTGACTTTACAGTTAACTATGGCTACACCTTC.

V usage is TRBV9 and J usage is TRBJ1-1; D might be TRBD1 (5 bases). Germline CDR1 is SGDLS and CDR2 is YYNGEE. The CDR3 has 9 amino acids. CDR3 residues: CAGPSEAFF. The CDR3 coding sequence is TGTGCGGGGCCCTCTGAAGCTTTCTTT. Full variable domain (remainder filled in from reference TRBV9 and TRBJ1-1): DSGVTQTPKHLITATGQRVTLRCSPRSGDLSVYWYQQSLDQGLQFLIQYYNGEERAKGNILERFSAQQFPDLHSELNLSSLELGDSALYFCAGPSEAFFGQGTRLTVV.

The V call is TRBV28, the J call TRBJ2-7; D may correspond to TRBD1 or TRBD2 (5 bases each). CDR3 length equals 14 residues. V shed 3 bases and J shed 6 bases, with 15 bases lying between them. Per the germline V gene, CDR1 is MDHEN and CDR2 is SYDVKM. Written as DNA, the CDR3 is TGTGCCAGCAGTTTTGTGAGGGGTACGGTCGAGCAGTACTTC. This gives the protein CASSFVRGTVEQYF.

This sequence joins TRBV19 and TRBJ1-1; 8 positions agree with TRBD1. CDR1 LNHDA and CDR2 SQIVND come from the germline V gene (reference sequence). This CDR3 contains 14 residues. The ends lost 7 bases at V and 4 bases at J; junction bases unmatched: 8. CDR3 sequence (DNA): TGTGCCAGTACCTCTCAGGGGGCGAGCACTGAAGCTTTCTTT. This encodes CASTSQGASTEAFF.

The chain is built from TRBV5-1 and TRBJ1-5; unclear D gene. V was trimmed by 1 base and J by 5 bases, leaving 28 bases between them. The CDR3 is 20 amino acids. The germline V gene encodes CDR1 SGHRS and CDR2 YFSETQ. CDR3 residues: CASSLWSRRGWQVGDQPQHF. CDR3 DNA: TGCGCCAGCAGCTTGTGGTCCCGAAGAGGGTGGCAGGTTGGAGATCAGCCCCAGCATTTT.

The J gene is TRBJ2-7, the V gene TRBV5-8; a weak D match, TRBD2 (6 bases). The germline CDR1 and CDR2 sequences are SGHTS and YDEGEE. This CDR3 spans 14 amino acids. The germline V and J ends were trimmed by 4 bases and 4 bases, with 15 bases remaining between them. CDR3 sequence (DNA): TGTGCCAGCAGCCCAGAGGGGAGGACGTACGAGCAGTACTTC. Translating it yields CASSPEGRTYEQYF.

This chain joins TRBV10-1 and TRBJ1-5; tentative D call: TRBD1 (5 bases). With 8 bases removed from V and 2 bases from J, the gap between germline ends came to 34 bases. Germline V gene sequence: CDR1 WNHNN, CDR2 SYGVQD (reference sequence). CDR3 length: 21 amino acids. CDR3 protein: CASAATGLGGGSLCGNQPQHF. CDR3 sequence (DNA): TGCGCCAGCGCAGCAACGGGCTTGGGGGGGGGATCGTTGTGTGGCAATCAGCCCCAGCATTTT.

This chain connects TRBV28 to TRBJ2-7; 13 bases are shared with TRBD2. The CDR3 consists of 14 residues. The junction had 5 bases not matched to a gene; V was cut back by 6 bases and J by 6 bases. Germline CDR1 is MDHEN and CDR2 is SYDVKM. The CDR3 reads CASSLLAGGREQYF. As DNA, the CDR3 is TGTGCCAGCAGCTTACTAGCGGGGGGGCGCGAGCAGTACTTC.

This clone has just a few counts. The chain combines TRBV12-3 or TRBV12-4 with TRBJ2-7; D is possibly TRBD1 or TRBD2 (5 bases each). V gave up 5 bases and J gave up 7 bases, with 12 bases separating them. The CDR3 length is 12 residues. Here the CDR3 DNA reads TGTGCCAGCAGTCCGGGGCGAGGGGAGCAGTACTTC. It encodes CASSPGRGEQYF.